What follows are 13 T cell receptor beta chains derived from one specimen sequenced in a study of regulatory T cells in long-lasting Graves disease. Construction of the TCR beta libraries employed iRepertoire HTBI primers in conjunction with Arm-PCR of CDR3 regions. TCRdb recomputed calls from the multiplex PCR reads with MiXCR, one row per CDR3 protein. The sample records approximately 400,000 distinct CDR3 sequences, about 16% being singletons. Time point defined: newly diagnosed GD, antithyroid drugs for less than 3 months. PBMCs were the source of the RNA used for TCR sequencing. This sample comprised peripheral blood mononuclear cells (PBMCs), obtained at new diagnosis, from a patient treated with antithyroid drugs. These receptors all stem from a female donor with Graves disease.

This clonotype was detected a few times. The chain is built from TRBV11-2 and TRBJ2-1; 8 bases match TRBD1. This CDR3 has 15 amino acids. V lost 5 bases to trimming and J lost 4 bases; unmatched junction nucleotides: 7. From germline, CDR1 is SGHAT and CDR2 FQNNGV. CDR3 in amino acids: CASSTRTGLYNEQFF. The CDR3 DNA reads as TGTGCCAGCAGCACGCGGACAGGGTTATACAATGAGCAGTTCTTC.

This clonotype was detected a few times. The V and J genes are TRBV7-8 and TRBJ1-5, with TRBD1 matching over 8 bases. Trimming took 5 bases from V and 0 from J; bases not matched to a gene: 9. Germline CDR1 is SGHVS and CDR2 is FQNEAQ. The CDR3 is 17 amino acids. The CDR3 loop reads CASSITPTGDSNQPQHF. CDR3 sequence (DNA): TGTGCCAGCAGCATCACCCCGACAGGGGATAGCAATCAGCCCCAGCATTTT.

This clonotype was seen at least ten times. The genes are TRBV15 and TRBJ2-3, with D perhaps TRBD2 (6 bases). Germline-derived CDR1 and CDR2 are LNHNV and YYDKDF (reference sequence). Trimming shortened V by 0 bases and J by 1 base, and 8 bases separated the two germline ends. The CDR3 extends over 15 amino acids. CDR3 bases: TGTGCCACCAGCAGAGATTTAGCGGGCACAGATACGCAGTATTTT. The encoded protein is CATSRDLAGTDTQYF.

The chain employs TRBV27 and TRBJ1-2; 9 positions match TRBD1. Germline CDR1 is MNHEY and CDR2 is SMNVEV (reference sequence). The ends lost 5 bases at V and 9 bases at J; junction bases unmatched: 13. The CDR3 is 15 amino acids. CDR3 coding DNA: TGTGCCAGCAGTACAACCGGGACAGGGAGTCGTCGCTACACCTTC. Translating gives CASSTTGTGSRRYTF.

This clonotype has ten or more counts. The rearrangement links TRBV27 to TRBJ1-3, with D possibly being TRBD1 (6 bases). Germline CDR1 reads MNHEY; CDR2 reads SMNVEV (reference sequence). Trimming stripped 5 bases from V and 16 bases from J, with 24 bases between. CDR3 length: 14 amino acids. The DNA for the CDR3 is TGTGCCAGCAGTCCGGCCCGGGACACTCCCGCGTGGTATTTT. Translation gives CASSPARDTPAWYF.

The table lists this clonotype with a few counts. CDR3 sequence: CATSGQEGETQYF. In DNA, the CDR3 is TGTGCCACCTCGGGACAGGAGGGAGAGACCCAGTACTTC. The chain couples TRBV10-3 to TRBJ2-5; TRBD1 matches 8 bases. Germline CDR1 ENHRY, CDR2 SYGVKD. The CDR3 totals 13 residues. The V and J ends lost 10 bases and 4 bases, in that order; junction bases with no gene match: 8.

A remark on this clonotype: A much larger clone sits a single nucleotide away, making a read error possible. V usage is TRBV7-3 and J usage is TRBJ2-2; D perhaps matches TRBD2 (6 bases). The CDR3 is made up of 17 amino acids. Trimming cost V 1 base and J 0 bases, with 12 bases left between them. The germline V gene has CDR1 SGHTA and CDR2 FQGTGA. CDR3 bases: TGTGCCAGCAGCTTAAGTCGCAGGGACTCGAACACCGGGGAGCTGTTTTTT. As protein: CASSLSRRDSNTGELFF.

This clonotype occurred many times. In nucleotides, the CDR3 is TGTGCCAGCAGACAGAACACCGGGGAGCTGTTTTTT. Translation: CASRQNTGELFF. This sequence joins TRBV28 and TRBJ2-2, with D unresolved. This CDR3 contains 12 residues. V was clipped by 6 bases and J by 1 base, with 3 bases between them. The germline gives CDR1 MDHEN, CDR2 SYDVKM. The full variable domain, its missing parts supplied by reference TRBV28 and TRBJ2-2, is DVKVTQSSRYLVKRTGEKVFLECVQDMDHENMFWYRQDPGLGLRLIYFSYDVKMKEKGDIPEGYSVSREKKERFSLILESASTNQTSMYLCASRQNTGELFFGEGSRLTVL.

In this sample, this clonotype turned up many times. V gene TRBV7-9 combines with J gene TRBJ1-2; the D is unclear. Per the germline V gene, CDR1 is SEHNR and CDR2 is FQNEAQ (reference sequence). The CDR3 has 12 amino acids. V lost 5 bases to trimming and J lost 6 bases, with 10 bases between them. The CDR3 protein is CASSLEQNGYTF. The CDR3 coding sequence is TGTGCCAGCAGCCTAGAACAGAATGGCTACACCTTC.

This clonotype was observed many times. The V gene is TRBV6-2 or TRBV6-3, the J gene TRBJ1-2; 7 bases align to TRBD1. The length of the CDR3 is 13 residues. With V trimmed by 4 bases and J by 7 bases, 6 bases remained unmatched. Per the germline V gene, CDR1 is MNHEY and CDR2 is SVGEGT. In DNA, the CDR3 is TGTGCCAGCAGTTCCAGGACAGGTCGTGGCTACACCTTC. It translates to CASSSRTGRGYTF.

This clonotype was seen many times. The chain carries TRBV6-5 and TRBJ1-5, with 8 nucleotides matching TRBD1. Germline CDR1 and CDR2: MNHEY and SVGAGI. This CDR3 has 15 amino acids. V was pared by 2 bases and J by 2 bases, with 2 bases of the junction left unmatched. DNA of the CDR3: TGTGCCAGCAGTTACGGGACAGGAGGCAATCAGCCCCAGCATTTT. It codes for CASSYGTGGNQPQHF.

This clonotype showed up many times. V and J are TRBV6-1 and TRBJ1-5, with a tentative D call TRBD1 (5 bases). V was trimmed by 7 bases and J by 7 bases, leaving 23 bases between them. This CDR3 has 16 amino acids. The germline gives CDR1 MNHNS, CDR2 SASEGT. CDR3 nucleotide sequence: TGTGCCAGCACCCCTGGGGGGGGGTGGGTAAGACAGCCCCAGCATTTT. Translation gives CASTPGGGWVRQPQHF.

This clonotype came up many times. The chain combines TRBV20-1 with TRBJ2-2; 8 bases are a match to TRBD1. The CDR3 loop spans 15 amino acids. J lost 7 bases, V lost 6 bases, and 13 bases had no gene match. In germline, CDR1 is DFQATT, CDR2 SNEGSKA (reference sequence). The CDR3 DNA reads as TGCAGTGCCCGTAGGACAGGGAGGTTGGTCGGGGAGCTGTTTTTT. Translating gives CSARRTGRLVGELFF.